This TCR beta chain derives from a study of cytomegalovirus exposure and HLA in healthy donors. Study results and caveats: Available immune exposure information was restricted to CMV serostatus only.

The CDR3 length is 15 residues. The V and J ends lost 2 bases and 4 bases respectively, with 16 bases between them. Germline loops: CDR1 SGHNT, CDR2 YYREEE (reference sequence). Comment on this clone: Its antigen is undetermined.

Primers: 60 Vbeta forward and 13 Jbeta reverse. The assay was immunoSEQ multiplex PCR, and TCRdb's table has in-frame clones only and misses some. The sample contains fewer than 250,000 clones, approximately 80% of which appear only once. The source of this sequence is a boy aged 2 to 9 in good health and CMV-seronegative. The V gene is TRBV5-4, the J gene TRBJ2-7; TRBD2 might be the D (5 bases). Source material: PBMCs. Here the CDR3 reads CASSFREGEIYEQYF. CDR3 nucleotide sequence: TGTGCCAGCAGCTTTCGTGAGGGCGAAATTTACGAGCAGTACTTC.